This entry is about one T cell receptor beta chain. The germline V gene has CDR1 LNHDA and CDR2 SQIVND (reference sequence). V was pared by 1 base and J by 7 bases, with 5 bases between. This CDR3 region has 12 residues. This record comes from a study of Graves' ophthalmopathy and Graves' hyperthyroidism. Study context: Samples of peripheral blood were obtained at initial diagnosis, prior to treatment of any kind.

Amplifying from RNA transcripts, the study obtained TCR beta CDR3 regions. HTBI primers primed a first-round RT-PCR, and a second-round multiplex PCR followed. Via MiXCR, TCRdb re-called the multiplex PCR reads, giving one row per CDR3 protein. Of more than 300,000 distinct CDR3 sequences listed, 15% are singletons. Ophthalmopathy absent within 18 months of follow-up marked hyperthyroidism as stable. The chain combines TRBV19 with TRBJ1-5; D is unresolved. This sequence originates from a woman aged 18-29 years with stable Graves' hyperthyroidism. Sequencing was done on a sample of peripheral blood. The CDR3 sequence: CASSIGMQPQHF. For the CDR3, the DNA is TGTGCCAGTAGTATAGGGATGCAGCCCCAGCATTTT.